These 21 T cell receptor beta chains originate from one sample sequenced in a study of blood T cells in healthy people across ages. Then a second PCR, running about 6 to 11 cycles, was carried out with a sample-barcoded 5' primer and a J-beta primer mix. A single record per CDR3 protein comes from TCRdb applying MiXCR to the 5' RACE reads. Here the sample spans approximately 580,000 distinct CDR3 sequences, 24% being singletons. The same data also went into a second study, on T cells of mothers and their children.

The sequenced sample consisted of blood. All receptors derive from a boy younger than 18 in good health.

This clonotype was recorded a few times. The chain has TRBV7-9 and TRBJ1-4, with D tentatively TRBD1 (6 bases). The CDR3 length is 19 residues. Germline V gene data show CDR1 as SEHNR and CDR2 as FQNEAQ (reference sequence). Between the trimmed V and J ends, which lost 7 bases and 2 bases, there was a span of 26 bases. DNA of the CDR3: TGTGCCAGCACTAGGAGCGTCCGGGGAACAGGGCCCACTAATGAAAAACTGTTTTTT. It is translated as CASTRSVRGTGPTNEKLFF.

This clonotype has more than one count but fewer than ten. V is TRBV28 and J is TRBJ1-5; D is unresolved. The V and J ends lost 6 bases and 9 bases respectively, with 12 bases between them. The CDR3 length is 12 residues. Germline V gene sequence: CDR1 MDHEN, CDR2 SYDVKM. The CDR3 here is CASRRASRPQHF. Written as DNA, the CDR3 is TGTGCCAGCAGAAGAGCCAGTCGGCCCCAGCATTTT.

In its sample, this clonotype was seen many times. The rearrangement links TRBV3-1 to TRBJ1-1; perhaps TRBD1 as D (6 bases). This CDR3 is built from 14 residues. CDR1 and CDR2 from the germline V gene are LGHDT and YNNKEL (reference sequence). Trimming shortened V by 5 bases and J by 5 bases, and 15 bases separated the two germline ends. The CDR3 DNA reads as TGTGCCAGCAGCTTAGGAGGGGGTAAAACTGAAGCTTTCTTT. Protein product: CASSLGGGKTEAFF.

The V gene is TRBV27, the J gene TRBJ2-5; D may correspond to TRBD1 or TRBD2 (5 bases each). The germline CDR1 and CDR2 sequences are MNHEY and SMNVEV (reference sequence). The CDR3 is made up of 15 amino acids. V lost 2 bases and J 5 bases, leaving 15 bases between the germline ends. The CDR3 DNA follows: TGTGCCAGCAGTTTACTGGGGGTGGGCAAGGAGACCCAGTACTTC. This codes for CASSLLGVGKETQYF.

This clonotype came up a few times. CDR3 loop: CASSADRVGIQYF. DNA for the CDR3: TGTGCCAGCAGCGCAGACAGGGTGGGCATTCAGTACTTC. V usage is TRBV14 and J usage is TRBJ2-4, with 7 bases lining up with TRBD1. The CDR3 spans 13 residues. V shed 5 bases, J shed 9 bases, and the junction held 7 bases outside the gene matches. CDR1 is SGHDN and CDR2 is FVKESK in the germline V gene.

This chain connects TRBV14 to TRBJ2-7, with D tentatively TRBD1 (6 bases). Germline assignment: CDR1 SGHDN and CDR2 FVKESK. The CDR3 extends over 15 amino acids. The V and J ends lost 5 bases and 10 bases respectively, with 24 bases between them. The chain's CDR3 is CASSYTGTPTREQYF. As DNA, the CDR3 is TGTGCCAGCAGCTACACCGGGACACCCACCAGGGAACAGTACTTC.

This clonotype turned up a few times. This sequence joins TRBV28 and TRBJ2-4; 8 bases map to TRBD2. V lost 5 bases to trimming and J lost 6 bases; unmatched junction nucleotides: 3. The germline gives CDR1 MDHEN, CDR2 SYDVKM. This CDR3 has 13 residues. The CDR3 DNA reads as TGTGCCAGCAGTCCAGCGGGGGTAAACATTCAGTACTTC. Amino acid sequence: CASSPAGVNIQYF.

In its sample, this clonotype was seen a few times. The chain joins TRBV27 to TRBJ2-3, with D possibly being TRBD2 (6 bases). V lost 2 bases, J lost 2 bases, and 11 bases lay in between. CDR3 size: 15 residues. Germline V CDR1 and CDR2: MNHEY, SMNVEV (reference sequence). The CDR3 bases are TGTGCCAGCAGTTTACACGGGGGAGACACAGATACGCAGTATTTT. It yields the protein CASSLHGGDTDTQYF.

This clonotype has a handful of counts. The J gene is TRBJ1-2, the V gene TRBV6-5, with D maybe TRBD1 (6 bases). The CDR3 contains 12 residues. CDR1 is MNHEY, CDR2 SVGAGI, per germline. Between the trimmed V and J ends, which lost 6 bases and 6 bases, there was a span of 11 bases. The CDR3 here is CASSPGGHGYTF. The CDR3 region has the DNA TGTGCCAGCAGCCCCGGGGGGCATGGCTACACCTTC.

This clonotype was found a few times. The J gene is TRBJ2-4, the V gene TRBV6-5; 10 positions match TRBD2. The CDR3 has 15 residues. The germline V gene has CDR1 MNHEY and CDR2 SVGAGI. J gave up 8 bases and V 0 bases, and 4 bases lay outside the gene matches. CDR3 nucleotide sequence: TGTGCCAGCAGTTACTCGGCTAGCGGGAGTGACATTCAGTACTTC. This codes for CASSYSASGSDIQYF.

The J gene is TRBJ2-5, the V gene TRBV28; D not certain. The tail of the sequence fits TRBJ2-7 better, so the J call may be wrong. Germline CDR1 reads MDHEN; CDR2 reads SYDVKM. The CDR3 spans 13 residues. The CDR3 DNA sequence: TGTGCCAGCAGCCGGCGCCCAGACGGCGAGCAGTACTTC. It is translated as CASSRRPDGEQYF.

J is TRBJ2-7 and V is TRBV29-1; no definite D call. Trimming cost V 6 bases and J 5 bases, with 20 bases left between them. This CDR3 is 14 amino acids long. Germline CDR1 SQVTM, CDR2 ANQGSEA. The CDR3, as DNA: TGCAGCGTCAGATCGTCTTTCCTCTCTAACGAGCAGTACTTC. Protein sequence: CSVRSSFLSNEQYF.

The genes are TRBV7-2 and TRBJ2-2; D ambiguous. Trimming pared 3 bases from V and 10 bases from J, leaving 12 bases between. This CDR3 comprises 13 residues. Germline assignment: CDR1 SGHTA and CDR2 FQGNSA. The DNA of the CDR3 is TGTGCCAGCAGCTTTTCCCTAGTGTCGGAGCTGTTTTTT. This gives the protein CASSFSLVSELFF.

This clonotype has only a few counts. The V call is TRBV19, the J call TRBJ2-2; D remains ambiguous. Trimming pared 5 bases from V and 4 bases from J, leaving 8 bases between. CDR1 is LNHDA, CDR2 SQIVND, per germline (reference sequence). The CDR3 consists of 13 residues. The CDR3: CASSHLGTGELFF. As DNA, the CDR3 is TGTGCCAGTAGTCATTTGGGCACCGGGGAGCTGTTTTTT.

The rearrangement links TRBV5-1 to TRBJ2-3, with 11 positions matching TRBD2. Trimming at V came to 1 base and at J to 2 bases, leaving 6 bases not matched to a gene. Germline V gene lookup returns CDR1 SGHRS and CDR2 YFSETQ. The length of the CDR3 is 17 residues. In DNA form, the CDR3 reads TGCGCCAGCAGCTTGTCACTAGCGGGGGCTGACACAGATACGCAGTATTTT. Protein product: CASSLSLAGADTDTQYF.

This clonotype was counted between two and nine times. A read error may produce the germline difference seen at one junction end. The chain joins TRBV12-3 or TRBV12-4 to TRBJ2-4, with 12 bases fitting TRBD2. This CDR3 has 17 amino acids. CDR3: CASTVPGLAGGKNIQYF. In DNA form, the CDR3 reads TGTGCCAGCACGGTCCCGGGACTAGCGGGCGGCAAAAACATCCAGTACTTC.

There are a few counts of this clonotype. The V gene is TRBV5-6, the J gene TRBJ2-7; 8 bases match TRBD1. Germline CDR1 reads SGHDT; CDR2 reads YYEEEE. This CDR3 region has 15 residues. J was trimmed by 2 bases and V by 4 bases; bases with no gene match: 8. Here the CDR3 reads CASSNPVTGAYEQYF. The CDR3 coding sequence is TGTGCCAGCAGCAATCCCGTGACAGGGGCCTACGAGCAGTACTTC.

This clonotype was seen a handful of times. The chain employs TRBV5-1 and TRBJ2-6; 7 positions match TRBD1. CDR1 is SGHRS and CDR2 is YFSETQ in the germline V gene. The CDR3 has 16 amino acids. V shed 5 bases and J 0 bases; nucleotides not matched to a gene: 5. The CDR3 nucleotides are TGCGCCAGCAGTAAACAGGGGAGCTCTGGGGCCAACGTCCTGACTTTC. Translation gives CASSKQGSSGANVLTF.

This clonotype was counted between two and nine times. The rearrangement uses TRBV6-1 and TRBJ2-1; TRBD2 matches at 10 bases. CDR1 MNHNS and CDR2 SASEGT come from the germline V gene. The CDR3 is made up of 13 amino acids. V shed 11 bases and J 7 bases; nucleotides not matched to a gene: 8. The CDR3: CAGLTSGTNEQFF. The CDR3 DNA sequence: TGTGCCGGCCTAACTAGCGGGACGAATGAGCAGTTCTTC.

This chain uses TRBV15 with TRBJ2-5; D remains unclear. Per germline, CDR1 LNHNV and CDR2 YYDKDF (reference sequence). V was shortened by 0 bases and J by 9 bases, with 14 bases between the two germline ends. The length of the CDR3 is 14 residues. CDR3 residues: CATSRDLTPQAQYF. The CDR3 DNA follows: TGTGCCACCAGCAGAGATTTGACTCCTCAGGCCCAGTACTTC.

This clonotype was seen only once. The CDR3 end shows no conserved phenylalanine or tryptophan, and so a read error is likely. The V gene is TRBV29-1, the J gene TRBJ2-5; D might be TRBD2 (6 bases). V dropped 2 bases and J dropped 5 bases, with 15 bases sitting between them. The V gene's germline CDR1 is SQVTM and CDR2 ANQGSEA. The CDR3 is made up of 14 amino acids. CDR3 DNA sequence: TGCAGCGTTGAACTATCGGGACTGATCGAGACCCAGTACCTC. It specifies CSVELSGLIETQYL.